The T cell receptor beta chain under discussion was sequenced for a study of Graves' ophthalmopathy and Graves' hyperthyroidism. Ophthalmopathy donors were characterized by moderate-to-severe activity, CAS of at least 3, NOSPECS of at least 4, and duration under 3 months. The CDR3 length is 14 residues. Germline V gene data show CDR1 as MGHDK and CDR2 as SYGVNS. V gave up 9 bases and J gave up 0 bases, with 9 bases separating them. RNA transcripts provided the template for amplifying TCR beta CDR3 regions. HTBI primers were employed in first-round RT-PCR, then a second-round multiplex PCR followed. TCRdb itself ran the multiplex PCR reads through MiXCR, one entry per CDR3 protein. The table has about 240,000 distinct CDR3 sequences, 45% seen once; the top ten hold roughly half.

Sequenced material: peripheral blood. The source is an adult man with Graves' ophthalmopathy. The chain is built from TRBV25-1 and TRBJ1-6; D may be TRBD1 (5 bases). The CDR3 loop is CASRGDSYNSPLHF. CDR3 nucleotides: TGTGCCAGTAGAGGGGACTCCTATAATTCACCCCTCCACTTT.